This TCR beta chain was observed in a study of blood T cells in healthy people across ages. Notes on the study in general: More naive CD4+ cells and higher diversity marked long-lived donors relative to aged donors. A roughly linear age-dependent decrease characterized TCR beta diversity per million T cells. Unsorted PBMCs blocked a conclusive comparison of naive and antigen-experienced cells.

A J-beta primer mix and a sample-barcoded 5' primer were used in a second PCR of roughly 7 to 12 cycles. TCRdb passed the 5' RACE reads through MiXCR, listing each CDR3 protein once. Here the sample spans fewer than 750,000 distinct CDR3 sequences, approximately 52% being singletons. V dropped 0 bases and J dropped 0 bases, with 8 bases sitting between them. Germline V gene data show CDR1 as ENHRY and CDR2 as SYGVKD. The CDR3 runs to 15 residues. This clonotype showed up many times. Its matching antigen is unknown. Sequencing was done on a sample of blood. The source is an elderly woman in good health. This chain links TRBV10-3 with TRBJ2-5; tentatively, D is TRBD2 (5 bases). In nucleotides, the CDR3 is TGTGCCATCAGTGAGTCGGCGACTAACCAAGAGACCCAGTACTTC. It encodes CAISESATNQETQYF.